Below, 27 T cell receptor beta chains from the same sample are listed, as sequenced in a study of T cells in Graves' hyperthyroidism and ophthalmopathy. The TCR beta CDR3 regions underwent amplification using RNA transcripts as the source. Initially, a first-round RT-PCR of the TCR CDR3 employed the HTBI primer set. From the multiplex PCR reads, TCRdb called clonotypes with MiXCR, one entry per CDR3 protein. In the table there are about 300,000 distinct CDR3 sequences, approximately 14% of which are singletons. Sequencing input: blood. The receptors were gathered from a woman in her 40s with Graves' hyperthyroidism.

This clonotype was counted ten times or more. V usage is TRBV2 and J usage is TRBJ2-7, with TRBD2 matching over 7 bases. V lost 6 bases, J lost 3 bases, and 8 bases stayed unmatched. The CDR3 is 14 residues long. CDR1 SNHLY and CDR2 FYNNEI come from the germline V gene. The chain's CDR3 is CASSAGLGNYEQYF. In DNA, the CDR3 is TGTGCCAGCAGCGCTGGACTAGGGAACTACGAGCAGTACTTC.

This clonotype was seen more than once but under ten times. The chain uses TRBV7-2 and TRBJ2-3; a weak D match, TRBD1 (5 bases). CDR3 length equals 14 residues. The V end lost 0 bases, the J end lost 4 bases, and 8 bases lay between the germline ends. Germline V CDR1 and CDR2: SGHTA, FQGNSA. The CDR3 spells CASSLAGAADTQYF. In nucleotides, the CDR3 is TGTGCCAGCAGCTTAGCAGGGGCAGCAGATACGCAGTATTTT.

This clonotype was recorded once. This CDR3 is CASSSGGLAGGTYEQYF. CDR3 sequence (DNA): TGTGCCAGCTCCTCGGGAGGGCTAGCGGGAGGAACCTACGAGCAGTACTTC. J is TRBJ2-7 and V is TRBV18; 11 nucleotides line up with TRBD2. Germline CDR1 KGHSH, CDR2 LQKENI. CDR3 length: 17 residues. With 6 bases clipped from V and 2 bases from J, the junction kept 12 bases outside the gene matches.

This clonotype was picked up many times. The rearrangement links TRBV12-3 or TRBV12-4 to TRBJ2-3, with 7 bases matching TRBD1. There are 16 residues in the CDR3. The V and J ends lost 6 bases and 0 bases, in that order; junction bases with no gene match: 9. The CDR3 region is CASSPDRAPSTDTQYF. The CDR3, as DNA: TGTGCCAGCAGCCCTGACAGGGCCCCTAGCACAGATACGCAGTATTTT.

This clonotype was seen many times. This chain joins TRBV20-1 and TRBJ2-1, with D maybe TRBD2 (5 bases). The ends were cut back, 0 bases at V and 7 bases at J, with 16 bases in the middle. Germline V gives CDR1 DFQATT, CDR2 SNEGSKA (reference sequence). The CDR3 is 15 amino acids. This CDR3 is CSARDTSILANEQFF. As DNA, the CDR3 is TGCAGTGCTAGAGATACCTCGATCTTAGCGAATGAGCAGTTCTTC.

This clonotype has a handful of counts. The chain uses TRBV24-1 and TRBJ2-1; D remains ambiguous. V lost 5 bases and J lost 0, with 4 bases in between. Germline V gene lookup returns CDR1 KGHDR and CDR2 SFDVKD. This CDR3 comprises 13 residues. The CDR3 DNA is TGTGCCACCAGTGGGGTCTCCTACAATGAGCAGTTCTTC. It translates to CATSGVSYNEQFF.

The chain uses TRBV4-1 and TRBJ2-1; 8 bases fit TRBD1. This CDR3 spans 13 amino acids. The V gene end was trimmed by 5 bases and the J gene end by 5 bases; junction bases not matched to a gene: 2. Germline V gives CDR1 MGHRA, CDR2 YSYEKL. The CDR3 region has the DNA TGCGCCAGCAGCATACAGGGGGACAATGAGCAGTTCTTC. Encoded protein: CASSIQGDNEQFF.

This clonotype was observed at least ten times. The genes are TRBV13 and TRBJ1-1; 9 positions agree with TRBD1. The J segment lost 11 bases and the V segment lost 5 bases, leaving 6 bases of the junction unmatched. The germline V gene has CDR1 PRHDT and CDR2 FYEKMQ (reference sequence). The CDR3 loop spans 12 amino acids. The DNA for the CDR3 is TGTGCCAGCAGCCTTCGACAGGGGGTCGCTTTCTTT. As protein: CASSLRQGVAFF.

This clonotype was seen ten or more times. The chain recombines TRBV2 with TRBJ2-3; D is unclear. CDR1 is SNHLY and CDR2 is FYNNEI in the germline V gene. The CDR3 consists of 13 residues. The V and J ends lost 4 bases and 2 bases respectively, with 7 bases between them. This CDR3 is CASSVTLTDTQYF. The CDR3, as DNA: TGTGCCAGCAGTGTTACCCTCACAGATACGCAGTATTTT.

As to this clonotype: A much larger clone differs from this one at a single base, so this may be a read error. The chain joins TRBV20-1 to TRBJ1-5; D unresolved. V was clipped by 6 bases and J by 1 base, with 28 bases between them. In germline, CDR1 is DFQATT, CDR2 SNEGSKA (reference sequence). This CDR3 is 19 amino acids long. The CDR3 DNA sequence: TGCAGTGCCAAGGGCCAGCTGACCACCCCCCCTCAAAGCAATCAGCCCCAGCATTTT. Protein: CSAKGQLTTPPQSNQPQHF.

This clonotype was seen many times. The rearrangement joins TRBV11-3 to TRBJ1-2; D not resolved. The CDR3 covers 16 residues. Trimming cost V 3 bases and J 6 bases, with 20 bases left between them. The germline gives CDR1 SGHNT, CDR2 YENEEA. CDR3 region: CASSFVEGTLAHGYTF. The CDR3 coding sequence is TGTGCCAGCAGCTTTGTCGAGGGAACTTTAGCGCATGGCTACACCTTC.

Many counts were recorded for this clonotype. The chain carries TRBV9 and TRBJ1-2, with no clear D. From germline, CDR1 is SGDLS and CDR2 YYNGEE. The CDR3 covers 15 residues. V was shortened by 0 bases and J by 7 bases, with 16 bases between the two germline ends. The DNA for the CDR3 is TGTGCCAGCAGCGTAGGAGGAGAATTAAGACCTGGCTACACCTTC. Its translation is CASSVGGELRPGYTF.

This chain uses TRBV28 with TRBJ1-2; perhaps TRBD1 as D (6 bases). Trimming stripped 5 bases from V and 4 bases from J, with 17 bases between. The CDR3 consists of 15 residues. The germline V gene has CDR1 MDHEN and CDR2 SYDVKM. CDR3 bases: TGTGCCAGCAGTCCACCCGGGGCAGGGGCCTATGGCTACACCTTC. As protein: CASSPPGAGAYGYTF.

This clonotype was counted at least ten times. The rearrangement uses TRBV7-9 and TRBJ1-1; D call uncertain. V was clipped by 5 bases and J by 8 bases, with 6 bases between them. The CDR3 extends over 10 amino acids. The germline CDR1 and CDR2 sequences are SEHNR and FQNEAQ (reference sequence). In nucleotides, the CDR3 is TGTGCCAGCAGCAACTTAGAAGCTTTCTTT. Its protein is CASSNLEAFF.

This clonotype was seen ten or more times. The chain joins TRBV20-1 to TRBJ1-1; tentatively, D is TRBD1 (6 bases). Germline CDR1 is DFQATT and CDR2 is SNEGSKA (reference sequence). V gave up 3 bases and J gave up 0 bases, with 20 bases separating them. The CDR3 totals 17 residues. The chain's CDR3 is CSARSTGQNQMNTEAFF. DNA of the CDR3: TGCAGTGCTAGGTCCACCGGACAGAATCAGATGAACACTGAAGCTTTCTTT.

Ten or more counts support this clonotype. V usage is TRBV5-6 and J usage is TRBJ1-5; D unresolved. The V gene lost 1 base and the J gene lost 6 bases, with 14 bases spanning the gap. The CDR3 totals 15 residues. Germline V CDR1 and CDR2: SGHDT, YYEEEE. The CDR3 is CASSLNKLVGQPQHF. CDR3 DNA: TGTGCCAGCAGCTTGAACAAACTCGTGGGTCAGCCCCAGCATTTT.

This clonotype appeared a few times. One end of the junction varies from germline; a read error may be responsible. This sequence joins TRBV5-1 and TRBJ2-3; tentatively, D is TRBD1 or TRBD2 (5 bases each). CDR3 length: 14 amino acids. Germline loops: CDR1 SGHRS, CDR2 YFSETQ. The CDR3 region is CASKDLGSTGTQYF. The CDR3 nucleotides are TGCGCCAGCAAGGATTTAGGGAGCACAGGTACGCAGTATTTT.

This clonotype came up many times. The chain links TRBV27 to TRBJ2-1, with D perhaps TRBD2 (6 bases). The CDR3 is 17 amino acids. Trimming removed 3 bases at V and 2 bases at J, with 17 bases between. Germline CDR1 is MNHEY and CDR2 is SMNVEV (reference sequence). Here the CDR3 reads CASSFRFSGNTYNEQFF. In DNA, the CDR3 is TGTGCCAGCAGTTTCCGATTTAGCGGTAACACCTACAATGAGCAGTTCTTC.

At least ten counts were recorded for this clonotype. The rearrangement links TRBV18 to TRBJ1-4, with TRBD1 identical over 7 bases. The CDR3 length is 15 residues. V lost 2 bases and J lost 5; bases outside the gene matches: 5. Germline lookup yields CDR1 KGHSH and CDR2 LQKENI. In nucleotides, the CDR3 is TGTGCCAGCTCACCAGGGGGGACAGAAAATGAAAAACTGTTTTTT. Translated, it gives CASSPGGTENEKLFF.

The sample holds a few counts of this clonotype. Written as DNA, the CDR3 is TGTGCCAGCAGTTACGAGGACACCGGGGAGCTGTTTTTT. This translates into CASSYEDTGELFF. This rearrangement joins TRBV6-5 to TRBJ2-2; no definite D call. Trimming took off 2 bases at V and 3 bases at J, with 4 bases between the two ends. CDR1 MNHEY and CDR2 SVGAGI come from the germline V gene. This CDR3 comprises 13 residues.

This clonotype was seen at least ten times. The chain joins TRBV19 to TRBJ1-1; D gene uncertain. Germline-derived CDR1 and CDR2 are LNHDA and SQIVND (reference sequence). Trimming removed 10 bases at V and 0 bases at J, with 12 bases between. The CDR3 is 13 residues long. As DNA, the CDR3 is TGTGCCACCGCACTTGGCATGAACACTGAAGCTTTCTTT. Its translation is CATALGMNTEAFF. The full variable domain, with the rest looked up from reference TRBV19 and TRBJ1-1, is DGGITQSPKYLFRKEGQNVTLSCEQNLNHDAMYWYRQDPGQGLRLIYYSQIVNDFQKGDIAEGYSVSREKKESFPLTVTSAQKNPTAFYLCATALGMNTEAFFGQGTRLTVV.

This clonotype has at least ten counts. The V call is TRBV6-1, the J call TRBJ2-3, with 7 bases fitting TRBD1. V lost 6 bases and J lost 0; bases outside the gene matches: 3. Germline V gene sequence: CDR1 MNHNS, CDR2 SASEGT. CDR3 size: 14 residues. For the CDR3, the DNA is TGTGCCAGCAGGGAACAGGGGAGCACAGATACGCAGTATTTT. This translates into CASREQGSTDTQYF.

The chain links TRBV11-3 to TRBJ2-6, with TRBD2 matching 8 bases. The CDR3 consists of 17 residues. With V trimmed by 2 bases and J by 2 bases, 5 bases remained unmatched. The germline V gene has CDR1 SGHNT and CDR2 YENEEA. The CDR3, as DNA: TGTGCCAGCAGCTTACAAGCGGGAGCCGCTGGGGCCAACGTCCTGACTTTC. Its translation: CASSLQAGAAGANVLTF. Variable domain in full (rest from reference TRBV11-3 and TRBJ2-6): EAGVVQSPRYKIIEKKQPVAFWCNPISGHNTLYWYLQNLGQGPELLIRYENEEAVDDSQLPKDRFSAERLKGVDSTLKIQPAELGDSAVYLCASSLQAGAAGANVLTFGAGSRLTVL.

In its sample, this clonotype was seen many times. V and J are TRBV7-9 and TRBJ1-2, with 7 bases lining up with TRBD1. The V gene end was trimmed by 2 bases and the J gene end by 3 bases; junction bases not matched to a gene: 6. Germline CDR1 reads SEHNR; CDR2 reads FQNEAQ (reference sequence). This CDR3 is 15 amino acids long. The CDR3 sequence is CASSLSPDRDYGYTF. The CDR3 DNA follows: TGTGCCAGCAGCTTAAGTCCCGACAGGGACTATGGCTACACCTTC.

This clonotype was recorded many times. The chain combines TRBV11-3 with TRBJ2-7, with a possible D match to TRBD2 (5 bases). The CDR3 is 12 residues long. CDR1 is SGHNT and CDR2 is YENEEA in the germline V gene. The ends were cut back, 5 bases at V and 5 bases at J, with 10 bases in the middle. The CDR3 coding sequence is TGTGCCAGCAGCAGAGGGAACCACGAGCAGTACTTC. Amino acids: CASSRGNHEQYF.

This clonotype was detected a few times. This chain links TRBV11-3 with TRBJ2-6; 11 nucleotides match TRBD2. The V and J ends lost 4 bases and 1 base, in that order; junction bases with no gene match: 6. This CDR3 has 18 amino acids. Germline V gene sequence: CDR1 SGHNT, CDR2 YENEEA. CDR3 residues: CASSSTLAGVSGANVLTF. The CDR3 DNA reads TGTGCCAGCAGCTCTACACTAGCGGGAGTTTCTGGGGCCAACGTCCTGACTTTC.

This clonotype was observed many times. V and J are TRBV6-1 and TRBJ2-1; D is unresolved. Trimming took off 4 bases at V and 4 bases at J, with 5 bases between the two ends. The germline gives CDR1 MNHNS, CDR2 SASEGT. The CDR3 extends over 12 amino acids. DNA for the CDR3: TGTGCCAGCAGTGTCAGGTACAATGAGCAGTTCTTC. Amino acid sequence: CASSVRYNEQFF.